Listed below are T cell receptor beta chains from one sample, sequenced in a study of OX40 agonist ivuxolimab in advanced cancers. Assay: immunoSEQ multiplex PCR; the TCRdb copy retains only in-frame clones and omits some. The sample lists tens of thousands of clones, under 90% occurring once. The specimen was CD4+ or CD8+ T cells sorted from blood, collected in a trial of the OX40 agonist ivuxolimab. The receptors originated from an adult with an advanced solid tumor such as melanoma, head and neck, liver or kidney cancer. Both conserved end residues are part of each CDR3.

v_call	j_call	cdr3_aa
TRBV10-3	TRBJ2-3	CAINKTGLDPDTQYF
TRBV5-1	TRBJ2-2	CASSSDRANTGELFF
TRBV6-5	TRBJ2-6	CASSPDPAGANVLTF
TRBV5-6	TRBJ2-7	CASSATGGFGEQYF
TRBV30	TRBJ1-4	CAWSRRGGEKLFF
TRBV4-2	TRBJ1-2	CASSQGPEYGYTF
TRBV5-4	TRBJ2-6	CASAPSSGANVLTF
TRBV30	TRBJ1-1	CAWKGFRVNTEAFF
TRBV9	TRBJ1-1	CASSVDWNTEAFF
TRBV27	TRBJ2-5	CASSSPTGGLETQYF
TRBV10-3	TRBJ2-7	CAISSPGVAGGPYEQYF
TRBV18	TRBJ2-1	CASSQTGQDNEQFF
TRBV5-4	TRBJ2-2	CASRFQGNTGELFF
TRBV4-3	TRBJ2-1	CASSQPTSGGGHEQFF